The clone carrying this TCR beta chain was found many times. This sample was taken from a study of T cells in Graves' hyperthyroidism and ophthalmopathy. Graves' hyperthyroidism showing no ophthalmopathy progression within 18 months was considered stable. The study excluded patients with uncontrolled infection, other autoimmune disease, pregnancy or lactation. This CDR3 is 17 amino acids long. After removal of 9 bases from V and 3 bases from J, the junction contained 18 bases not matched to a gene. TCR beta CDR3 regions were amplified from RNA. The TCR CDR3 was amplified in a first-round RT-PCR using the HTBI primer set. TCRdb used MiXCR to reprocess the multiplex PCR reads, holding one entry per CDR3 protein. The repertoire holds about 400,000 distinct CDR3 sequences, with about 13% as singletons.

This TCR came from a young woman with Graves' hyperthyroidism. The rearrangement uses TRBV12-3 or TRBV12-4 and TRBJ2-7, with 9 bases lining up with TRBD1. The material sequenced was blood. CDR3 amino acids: CASTPGQGSLNDYEQYF. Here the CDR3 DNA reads TGTGCCAGTACGCCGGGACAGGGCTCCCTAAACGACTACGAGCAGTACTTC.